Shown below are 12 T cell receptor beta chains from a single sample sequenced in a study of regulatory T cells in long-lasting Graves disease. The sample's time point: newly diagnosed GD, antithyroid drugs for less than 3 months. The TCR library was prepared using RNA isolated from PBMCs. The TCR beta library used iRepertoire HTBI primers with Arm-PCR amplification of CDR3. TCRdb redid the calling of the multiplex PCR reads with MiXCR, one entry per CDR3 protein. Among 420,000 or so distinct CDR3 sequences, roughly 17% were seen once, and the ten largest hold less than 30%. These data were also reused for a study on T cells in Graves' hyperthyroidism and ophthalmopathy.

Source: peripheral blood mononuclear cells (PBMCs), taken at new diagnosis, from a patient treated with antithyroid drugs. The source is a woman under 30 with Graves disease.

This clonotype appeared a few times. The chain carries TRBV14 and TRBJ2-2, with D uncertain. CDR3 length: 16 residues. The germline V and J ends were trimmed by 0 bases and 4 bases, with 12 bases remaining between them. Per the germline V gene, CDR1 is SGHDN and CDR2 is FVKESK. The CDR3 sequence: CASSQEMGLGTGELFF. As DNA, the CDR3 is TGTGCCAGCAGCCAAGAGATGGGATTGGGCACCGGGGAGCTGTTTTTT.

This clonotype turned up a few times. A read error may explain this, as a much larger clone is one base away. V and J are TRBV11-1 and TRBJ1-1; TRBD1 might be the D (5 bases). This CDR3 contains 14 residues. Germline V gene data show CDR1 as SGHAT and CDR2 as FQDESV (reference sequence). CDR3 region: CASSLGHMNIEAFF. Here the CDR3 DNA reads TGTGCCAGCAGCCTTGGACACATGAACATTGAAGCTTTCTTT. The whole variable domain, filled in from reference TRBV11-1 and TRBJ1-1, reads EAEVAQSPRYKITEKSQAVAFWCDPISGHATLYWYRQILGQGPELLVQFQDESVVDDSQLPKDRFSAERLKGVDSTLKIQPAELGDSAMYLCASSLGHMNIEAFFGQGTRLTVV.

The sample holds many counts of this clonotype. This chain connects TRBV27 to TRBJ2-7; perhaps D is TRBD1 or TRBD2 (5 bases each). The CDR3 is made up of 14 amino acids. Trimming shortened V by 5 bases and J by 0 bases, and 11 bases separated the two germline ends. Germline CDR1 and CDR2: MNHEY and SMNVEV (reference sequence). The CDR3 DNA follows: TGTGCCAGCAGTCGCAGGGACGTCTCCTACGAGCAGTACTTC. Protein product: CASSRRDVSYEQYF.

Ten or more counts support this clonotype. The chain recombines TRBV6-2 or TRBV6-3 with TRBJ1-5; D uncertain. Germline-derived CDR1 and CDR2 are MNHEY and SVGEGT. V was clipped by 6 bases and J by 2 bases, with 14 bases between them. The CDR3 loop spans 15 amino acids. Here the CDR3 DNA reads TGTGCCAGCAGCTACCCTTCGGGAGGCAATCAGCCCCAGCATTTT. Translating gives CASSYPSGGNQPQHF.

This clonotype was seen a handful of times. At one end the junction does not follow the germline gene, possibly because of a read error. The V and J genes are TRBV7-2 and TRBJ2-5; 9 positions match TRBD1. The CDR3 spans 15 residues. Germline loops: CDR1 SGHTA, CDR2 FQGNSA. CDR3 sequence (DNA): TGTGCCAACAGCCCTAACAGGGGGCGCAGGGAGACCCAGTACTTC. Protein: CANSPNRGRRETQYF.

This clonotype has ten or more counts. CDR3 DNA: TGTGCCAGCAGCCCCAGACAGGGGGATAGGAGCAATCAGCCCCAGCATTTT. Amino acid sequence: CASSPRQGDRSNQPQHF. The V call is TRBV7-8, the J call TRBJ1-5; 9 bases agree with TRBD1. CDR3 length: 17 residues. Germline V gene data show CDR1 as SGHVS and CDR2 as FQNEAQ. J gave up 1 base and V 5 bases, and 9 bases lay outside the gene matches.

The chain has TRBV18 and TRBJ2-7; 10 nucleotides match TRBD1. The V gene end was trimmed by 2 bases and the J gene end by 4 bases; junction bases not matched to a gene: 5. In germline, CDR1 is KGHSH, CDR2 LQKENI. This CDR3 comprises 15 residues. In nucleotides, the CDR3 is TGTGCCAGCTCACCAAGACAGGGGGCCCGGTACGAGCAGTACTTC. Translated: CASSPRQGARYEQYF. The whole variable domain, remainder taken from reference TRBV18 and TRBJ2-7, is NAGVMQNPRHLVRRRGQEARLRCSPMKGHSHVYWYRQLPEEGLKFMVYLQKENIIDESGMPKERFSAEFPKEGPSILRIQQVVRGDSAAYFCASSPRQGARYEQYFGPGTRLTVT.

Details on this clonotype: A read error may be the cause here, since a much bigger clone is one base away. The V and J genes are TRBV7-2 and TRBJ2-7; 10 bases line up with TRBD1. Germline V gene sequence: CDR1 SGHTA, CDR2 FQGNSA. The CDR3 totals 16 residues. The J segment lost 4 bases and the V segment lost 5 bases, leaving 11 bases of the junction unmatched. For the CDR3, the DNA is TGTGCCAGCAGCCTGTCGGGACAGGGGTTTAAATACGAGCAGTACTTC. Translation: CASSLSGQGFKYEQYF. Drawing the rest from reference TRBV7-2 and TRBJ2-7, the complete variable domain is GAGVSQSPSNKVTEKGKDVELRCDPISGHTALYWYRQSLGQGLEFLIYFQGNSAPDKSGLPSDRFSAERTGGSVSTLTIQRTQQEDSAVYLCASSLSGQGFKYEQYFGPGTRLTVT.

To note about this clonotype: Sequence at one end of the junction differs from germline and may be a read error. V and J are TRBV7-8 and TRBJ2-7, with 7 bases lining up with TRBD1. The CDR3 has 16 residues. Germline values: CDR1 SGHVS, CDR2 FQNEAQ. DNA of the CDR3: TGTGCCAGCAGCCCCTTTTCGGGACAGCGACGCTATGGGCAGTGCTTC. Its translation is CASSPFSGQRRYGQCF.

This clonotype has ten or more counts. This chain connects TRBV27 to TRBJ2-1; D gene ambiguous. Germline CDR1 reads MNHEY; CDR2 reads SMNVEV (reference sequence). V lost 6 bases and J 4 bases, leaving 13 bases between the germline ends. The CDR3 length is 14 residues. In nucleotides, the CDR3 is TGTGCCAGCAGCCCCTCTGGGAATTACAATGAGCAGTTCTTC. This codes for CASSPSGNYNEQFF.

The table lists this clonotype with many counts. The chain links TRBV12-3 or TRBV12-4 to TRBJ2-7; weak D call: TRBD2 (5 bases). Deletions cut 6 bases from V and 7 bases from J, with 19 bases between. The CDR3 is 14 residues long. CDR3 in amino acids: CASRPPQYGMEQYF. The CDR3, as DNA: TGTGCCAGCAGACCCCCCCAATACGGGATGGAGCAGTACTTC.

This clonotype was recorded many times. The chain couples TRBV20-1 to TRBJ2-7, with 11 bases aligning to TRBD2. The V gene end was trimmed by 8 bases and the J gene end by 3 bases; junction bases not matched to a gene: 9. The germline V gene encodes CDR1 DFQATT and CDR2 SNEGSKA (reference sequence). CDR3 size: 14 residues. The CDR3 DNA reads as TGCAGTCCGAATAGCGGGAGGGAACTCTACGAGCAGTACTTC. Its translation: CSPNSGRELYEQYF.